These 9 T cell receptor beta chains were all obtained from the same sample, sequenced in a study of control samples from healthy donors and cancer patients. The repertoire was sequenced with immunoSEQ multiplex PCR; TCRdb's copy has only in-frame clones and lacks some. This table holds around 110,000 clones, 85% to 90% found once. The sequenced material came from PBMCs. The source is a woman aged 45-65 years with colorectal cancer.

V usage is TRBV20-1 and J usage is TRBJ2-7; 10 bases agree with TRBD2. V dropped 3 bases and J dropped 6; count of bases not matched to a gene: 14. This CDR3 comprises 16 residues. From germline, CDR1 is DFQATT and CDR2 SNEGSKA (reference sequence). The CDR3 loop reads CSASFSSGGVPSEQYF. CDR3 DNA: TGCAGTGCTAGTTTTTCGAGCGGGGGGGTTCCCTCCGAGCAGTACTTC.

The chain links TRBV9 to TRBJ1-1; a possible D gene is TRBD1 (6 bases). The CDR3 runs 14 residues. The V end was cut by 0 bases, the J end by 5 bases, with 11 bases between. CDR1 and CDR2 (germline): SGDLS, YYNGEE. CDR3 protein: CASSVVGGRTEAFF. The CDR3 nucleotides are TGTGCCAGCAGCGTAGTAGGGGGGCGAACTGAAGCTTTCTTT.

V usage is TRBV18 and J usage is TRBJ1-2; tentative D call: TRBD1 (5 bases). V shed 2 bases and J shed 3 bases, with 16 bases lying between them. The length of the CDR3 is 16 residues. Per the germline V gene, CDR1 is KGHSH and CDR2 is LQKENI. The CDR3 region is CASSPWVEGDDYGYTF. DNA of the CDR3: TGTGCCAGCTCACCATGGGTGGAAGGGGATGACTATGGCTACACCTTC.

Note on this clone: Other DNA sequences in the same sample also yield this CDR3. Here the CDR3 reads CASSLDRGTEAFF. The CDR3 DNA is TGTGCCAGCAGCTTAGACCGGGGCACTGAAGCTTTCTTT. V and J are TRBV7-8 and TRBJ1-1, with no clear D. Germline CDR1 is SGHVS and CDR2 is FQNEAQ. Trimming shortened V by 1 base and J by 4 bases, and 7 bases separated the two germline ends. The CDR3 extends over 13 amino acids.

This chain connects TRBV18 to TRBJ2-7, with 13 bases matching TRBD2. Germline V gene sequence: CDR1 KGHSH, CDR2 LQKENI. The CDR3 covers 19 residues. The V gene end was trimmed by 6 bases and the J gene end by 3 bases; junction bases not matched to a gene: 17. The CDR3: CASSPLSRTSGRGIYEQYF. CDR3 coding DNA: TGTGCCAGCTCCCCCCTCTCGAGGACTAGCGGGAGAGGCATCTACGAGCAGTACTTC.

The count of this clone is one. CDR3 nucleotides: TGTGCCAGTACGGAGGGACGGGACGGTCAGCCCCAGCATTTT. This gives the protein CASTEGRDGQPQHF. The chain couples TRBV19 to TRBJ1-5; perhaps TRBD1 as D (5 bases). Germline V gene sequence: CDR1 LNHDA, CDR2 SQIVND (reference sequence). The CDR3 consists of 14 residues. The V end lost 7 bases, the J end lost 6 bases, and 16 bases lay between the germline ends.

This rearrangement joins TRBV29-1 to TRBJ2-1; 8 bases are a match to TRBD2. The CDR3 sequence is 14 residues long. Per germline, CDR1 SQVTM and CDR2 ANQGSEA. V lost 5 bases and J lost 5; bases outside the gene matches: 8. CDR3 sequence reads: CSVQTSGSDNEQFF. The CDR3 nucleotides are TGCAGCGTTCAAACCAGCGGGAGCGACAATGAGCAGTTCTTC.

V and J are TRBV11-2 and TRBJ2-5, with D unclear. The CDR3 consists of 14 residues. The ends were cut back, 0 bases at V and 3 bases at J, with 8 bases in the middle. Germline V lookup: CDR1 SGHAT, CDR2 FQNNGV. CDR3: CASSLDTYEETQYF. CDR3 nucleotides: TGTGCCAGCAGCTTAGATACTTACGAAGAGACCCAGTACTTC. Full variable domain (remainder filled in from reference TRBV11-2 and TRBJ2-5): EAGVAQSPRYKIIEKRQSVAFWCNPISGHATLYWYQQILGQGPKLLIQFQNNGVVDDSQLPKDRFSAERLKGVDSTLKIQPAKLEDSAVYLCASSLDTYEETQYFGPGTRLLVL.

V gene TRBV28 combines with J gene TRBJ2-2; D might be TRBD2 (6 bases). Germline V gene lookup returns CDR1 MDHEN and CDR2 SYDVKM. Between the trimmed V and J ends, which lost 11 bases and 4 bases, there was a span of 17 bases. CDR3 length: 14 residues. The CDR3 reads CASAGAGSTGELFF. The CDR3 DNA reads TGTGCCTCCGCCGGGGCGGGATCCACCGGGGAGCTGTTTTTT.